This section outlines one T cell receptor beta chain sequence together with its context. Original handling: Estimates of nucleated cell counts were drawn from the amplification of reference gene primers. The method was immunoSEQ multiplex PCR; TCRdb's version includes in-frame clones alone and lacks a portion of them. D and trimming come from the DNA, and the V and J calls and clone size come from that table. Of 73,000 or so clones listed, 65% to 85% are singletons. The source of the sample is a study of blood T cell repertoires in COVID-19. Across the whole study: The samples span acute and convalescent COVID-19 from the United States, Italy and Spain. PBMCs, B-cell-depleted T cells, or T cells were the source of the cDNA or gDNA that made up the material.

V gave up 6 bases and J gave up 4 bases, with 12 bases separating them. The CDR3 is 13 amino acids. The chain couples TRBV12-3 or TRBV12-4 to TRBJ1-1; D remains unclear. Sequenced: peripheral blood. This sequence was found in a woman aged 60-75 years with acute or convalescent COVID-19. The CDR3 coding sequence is TGTGCCAGCAGCCGTCAGGAATCCACTGAAGCTTTCTTT. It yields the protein CASSRQESTEAFF.